This T cell receptor (beta chain) was retrieved from a study of cytomegalovirus exposure and HLA in healthy donors. In the case of this clone: Its antigen is undetermined.

Study-level results: Researchers reported in a later analysis that a missense DCLRE1C variant was tied to TCR beta V- and J-gene trimming. Accurate HLA-A and HLA-B prediction from TCR beta sequences was reported for most subjects. The authors enumerated roughly 180 TCR beta chains as linked to cytomegalovirus.

Germline trimming cut 4 bases from V and 7 bases from J; bases unmatched to any gene: 3. The CDR3 is 13 residues long. The germline CDR1 and CDR2 sequences are SNHLY and FYNNEI. Primers: 60 Vbeta forward and 13 Jbeta reverse. Methods used by the authors: The count from a later analysis was some 80 million unique TCR beta chains, 9 million to 12 million of them shared. Sequenced by immunoSEQ multiplex PCR; TCRdb stores in-frame clones only, minus some. The DNA gave D and trimming, while V, J and clone size come from that table. The table lists about 130,000 clones, 80% of them singletons, with approximately 10% in the top ten.

Input material: PBMCs. This clonotype was obtained from a man in his thirties or forties in good health and CMV-seropositive. The V and J genes are TRBV2 and TRBJ2-1, with 8 positions matching TRBD1. CDR3 protein: CASSGWTGNEQFF. The CDR3 coding sequence is TGTGCCAGCAGTGGGTGGACAGGGAATGAGCAGTTCTTC.